These T cell receptor beta chains were read from a single sample in a study of Graves' ophthalmopathy and Graves' hyperthyroidism. From the multiplex PCR reads, TCRdb called clonotypes with MiXCR, one entry per CDR3 protein. This sample has approximately 1.2 million distinct CDR3 sequences, with about 36% found just once. The sequencing input was peripheral blood or thyroid tissue (not recorded which). The origin of the receptors is an adult man with Graves' hyperthyroidism. Both conserved end residues are part of each CDR3. The D gene is left open where the match is weak. Where a row states a size, it is once, few, many or the class of an expanded clone; other rows omit it.

d_call j_call v_call clone_size cdr3_nt cdr3_aa
NA TRBJ2-5 TRBV15 NA TGTGCCACCAGCAGACCCGGTCGGGATGAGGCCCAGTACTTC CATSRPGRDEAQYF
NA TRBJ2-7 TRBV29-1 NA TGCAGCGGTGTCGCGTATCTACCCTACGAGCAGTACTTC CSGVAYLPYEQYF
NA TRBJ1-2 TRBV29-1 many TGCAGCGTTGAGGCACAGCATGGCTACACCTTC CSVEAQHGYTF
TRBD1 TRBJ1-4 TRBV7-9 NA TGTGCCAGCAGCGAACCGGGACAGACTAATGAAAAACTGTTTTTT CASSEPGQTNEKLFF
TRBD1 TRBJ2-1 TRBV4-1 NA TGCGCCAGCAGCCAATGGGACAGGGGCTCCAATGAGCAGTTCTTC CASSQWDRGSNEQFF
TRBD1 TRBJ1-1 TRBV7-2 NA TGTGCCAGCAGCCTCACGGCAGGGGGCTTGAACACTGAAGCTTTCTTT CASSLTAGGLNTEAFF
NA TRBJ2-3 TRBV25-1 NA TGTGCCAGCAGGCGAGGACCAGATACGCAGTATTTT CASRRGPDTQYF
NA TRBJ1-2 TRBV7-2 NA TGTGCCAGCAGCAAAAACAGGGCCGAGGGCTATGGCTACACCTTC CASSKNRAEGYGYTF
TRBD2 TRBJ2-7 TRBV10-3 few TGTGCCAGCAGCTCCCGACTAGCGGGGGAGTCCTACGAGCAGTACTTC CASSSRLAGESYEQYF
NA TRBJ2-5 TRBV7-7 many TGTGCCAGCAGCCCAAATCAGGGTAGCACCCAGTACTTC CASSPNQGSTQYF
NA TRBJ2-7 TRBV2 NA TGTGCCAGCACCGAACAGGAGTCCTACGAGCAGTACTTC CASTEQESYEQYF
NA TRBJ1-5 TRBV10-2 few TGCGCCAGCAGTGGGGCGGTGGATCAGCCCCAGCATTTT CASSGAVDQPQHF
TRBD1 TRBJ2-7 TRBV20-1 many TGCAGTGCTATGAGACAGGGAAGCTCCTACGAGCAGTACTTC CSAMRQGSSYEQYF
NA TRBJ1-5 TRBV20-1 once TGCAGTGCTAGGGCCGTCTCGAAACAGCCCCAGCATTTT CSARAVSKQPQHF
NA TRBJ2-2 TRBV24-1 many TGTGCCACCCGTGACCCGGCGGAGGGAACTGGCGGGGAGCTGTTTTTT CATRDPAEGTGGELFF
NA TRBJ2-2 TRBV11-2 few TGTGCCAGCAGCTTTGGCAGGGGGAACACCGGGGAGCTGTTTTTT CASSFGRGNTGELFF
TRBD1 TRBJ2-2 TRBV25-1 many TGTGCCAGCACCGCGGGACAGGGACACACCGGGGAGCTGTTTTTT CASTAGQGHTGELFF
NA TRBJ2-7 TRBV11-3 few TGTGCCAGCAGCTCTAGGGTGGAATGGAGCTCCTACGAGCAGTACTTC CASSSRVEWSSYEQYF
TRBD2 TRBJ2-2 TRBV7-2 many TGTGCCAGCAGCACAGGCGGGCTAGCGGCCGGGGAGCTGTTTTTT CASSTGGLAAGELFF
TRBD2 TRBJ2-5 TRBV2 NA TGTGCCAGCAGCCTACCTGGACTAGCGGGAGAGACCCAGTACTTC CASSLPGLAGETQYF
TRBD2 TRBJ2-7 TRBV7-8 few TGTGCCAGCAGCGGACTCGGGACTAGCGGATTCTACGAGCAGTACTTC CASSGLGTSGFYEQYF
NA TRBJ1-5 TRBV5-1 many TGTGCCAGCAGCTTGGCTGGACAAATCAATCAGCCCCAGCATTTT CASSLAGQINQPQHF
TRBD1 TRBJ2-5 TRBV5-5 many TGTGCCAGCAGTACCGGACAGGAGACCGTTGAGACCCAGTACTTC CASSTGQETVETQYF
NA TRBJ1-2 TRBV25-1 many TGTGCCAGCAGTGAGCGTCGGTACTATGGCTACACCTTC CASSERRYYGYTF
NA TRBJ2-1 TRBV25-1 NA TGTGCCAGCAGTGAACAGCACTCTTACAATGAGCAGTTCTTC CASSEQHSYNEQFF
TRBD1 TRBJ2-7 TRBV18 NA TGTGCCAGCTCACGGGGGACAGGGCTGCTCTACGAGCAGTACTTC CASSRGTGLLYEQYF
TRBD2 TRBJ2-2 TRBV6-6 few TGTGCCAGCAGTTACGGGGACTACGTTTCCACCGGGGAGCTGTTTTTT CASSYGDYVSTGELFF